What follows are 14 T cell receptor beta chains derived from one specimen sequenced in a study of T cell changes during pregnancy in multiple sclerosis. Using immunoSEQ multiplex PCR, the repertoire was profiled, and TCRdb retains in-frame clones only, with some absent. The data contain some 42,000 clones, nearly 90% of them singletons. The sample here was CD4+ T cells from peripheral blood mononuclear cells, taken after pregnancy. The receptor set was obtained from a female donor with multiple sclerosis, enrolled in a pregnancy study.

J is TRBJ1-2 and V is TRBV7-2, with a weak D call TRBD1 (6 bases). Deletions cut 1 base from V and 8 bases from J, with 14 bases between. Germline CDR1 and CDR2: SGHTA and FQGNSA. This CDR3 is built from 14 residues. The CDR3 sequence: CASSLVAQGGGYTF. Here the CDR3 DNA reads TGTGCCAGCAGCTTAGTCGCACAGGGAGGGGGCTACACCTTC.

The CDR3: CASAGIGVDTQYF. The CDR3, as DNA: TGTGCCAGCGCGGGGATTGGCGTAGATACGCAGTATTTT. The chain recombines TRBV6-5 with TRBJ2-3; possible D gene TRBD2, 6 bases. Germline V gene sequence: CDR1 MNHEY, CDR2 SVGAGI. V gave up 8 bases and J gave up 5 bases, with 14 bases separating them. The CDR3 covers 13 residues.

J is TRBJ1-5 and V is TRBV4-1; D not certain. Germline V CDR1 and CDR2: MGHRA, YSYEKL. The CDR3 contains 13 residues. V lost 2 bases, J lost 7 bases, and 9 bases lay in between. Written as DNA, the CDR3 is TGCGCCAGCAGCCAAAGCACGGAGCAGCCCCAGCATTTT. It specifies CASSQSTEQPQHF.

The CDR3 sequence: CASSRGVGQIQETQYF. The CDR3 coding sequence is TGCGCCAGCAGCCGCGGAGTGGGTCAAATCCAAGAGACCCAGTACTTC. V gene TRBV5-1 combines with J gene TRBJ2-5; no reliable D call. Trimming left V 4 bases short and J 1 base short, with 17 bases between. Germline CDR1 reads SGHRS; CDR2 reads YFSETQ. The CDR3 loop spans 16 amino acids.

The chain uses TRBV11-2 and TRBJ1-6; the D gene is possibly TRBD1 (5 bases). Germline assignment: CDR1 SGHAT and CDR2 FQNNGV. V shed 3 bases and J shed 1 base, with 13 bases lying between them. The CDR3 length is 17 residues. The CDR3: CASSFSGAGSYNSPLHF. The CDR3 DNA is TGTGCCAGCAGCTTTTCTGGGGCAGGGTCCTATAATTCACCCCTCCACTTT.

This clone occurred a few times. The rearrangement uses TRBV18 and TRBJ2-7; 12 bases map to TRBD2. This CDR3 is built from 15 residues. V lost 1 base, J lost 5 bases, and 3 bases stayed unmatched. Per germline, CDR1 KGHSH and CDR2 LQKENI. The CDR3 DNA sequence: TGTGCCAGCTCACCACGGACTAGCGGGGTCAACGAGCAGTACTTC. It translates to CASSPRTSGVNEQYF.

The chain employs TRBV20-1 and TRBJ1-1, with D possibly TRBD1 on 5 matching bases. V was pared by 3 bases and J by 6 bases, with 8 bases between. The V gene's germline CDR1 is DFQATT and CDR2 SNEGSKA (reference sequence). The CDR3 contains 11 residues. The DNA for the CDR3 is TGCAGTGCTAGGACCAGGGCTGAAGCTTTCTTT. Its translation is CSARTRAEAFF.

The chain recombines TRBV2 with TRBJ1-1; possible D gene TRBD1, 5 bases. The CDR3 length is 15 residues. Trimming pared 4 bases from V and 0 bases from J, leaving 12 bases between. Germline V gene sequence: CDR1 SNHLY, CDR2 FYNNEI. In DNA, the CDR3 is TGTGCCAGCAGTGCCCAGGGCAGTATGAACACTGAAGCTTTCTTT. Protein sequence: CASSAQGSMNTEAFF.

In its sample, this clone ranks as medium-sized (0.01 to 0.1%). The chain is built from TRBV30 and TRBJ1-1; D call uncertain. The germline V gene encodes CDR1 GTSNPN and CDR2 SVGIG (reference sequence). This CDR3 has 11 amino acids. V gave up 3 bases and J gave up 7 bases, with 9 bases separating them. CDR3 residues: CAWSWENEAFF. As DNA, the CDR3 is TGTGCCTGGAGCTGGGAGAATGAAGCTTTCTTT.

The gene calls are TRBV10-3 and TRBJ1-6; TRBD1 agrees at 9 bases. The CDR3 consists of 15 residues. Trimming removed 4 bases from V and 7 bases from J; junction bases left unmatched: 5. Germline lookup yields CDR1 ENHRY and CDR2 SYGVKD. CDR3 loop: CAISGATGGNSPLHF. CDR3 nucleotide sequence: TGTGCCATCAGTGGAGCGACAGGGGGGAATTCACCCCTCCACTTT.

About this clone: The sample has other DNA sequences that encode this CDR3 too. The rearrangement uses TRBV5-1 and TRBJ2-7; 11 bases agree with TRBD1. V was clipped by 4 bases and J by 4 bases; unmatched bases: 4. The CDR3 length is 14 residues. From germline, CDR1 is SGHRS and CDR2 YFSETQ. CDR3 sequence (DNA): TGCGCCAGCAGCCCGGGACAGGGGGTTTACGAGCAGTACTTC. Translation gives CASSPGQGVYEQYF.

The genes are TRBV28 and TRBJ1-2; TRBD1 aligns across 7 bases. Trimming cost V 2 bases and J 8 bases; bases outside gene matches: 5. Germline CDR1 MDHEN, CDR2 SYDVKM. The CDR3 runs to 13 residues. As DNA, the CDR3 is TGTGCCAGCAGTTTAGGGGACAGCAGAGGCTACACCTTC. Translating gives CASSLGDSRGYTF.

CDR3 in DNA: TGTGCCAGCAGCCAAGTAGCGTTCTCAGATACGCAGTATTTT. It is translated as CASSQVAFSDTQYF. V usage is TRBV14 and J usage is TRBJ2-3, with D perhaps TRBD2 (5 bases). The CDR3 covers 14 residues. The V end was cut by 1 base, the J end by 4 bases, with 9 bases between. The germline V gene has CDR1 SGHDN and CDR2 FVKESK.

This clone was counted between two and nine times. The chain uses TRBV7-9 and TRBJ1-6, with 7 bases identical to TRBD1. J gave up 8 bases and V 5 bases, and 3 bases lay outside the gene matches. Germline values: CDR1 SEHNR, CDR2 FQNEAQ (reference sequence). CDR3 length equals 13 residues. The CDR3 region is CASSRDSYSPLHF. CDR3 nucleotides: TGTGCCAGCAGCCGGGACAGCTATTCACCCCTCCACTTT.